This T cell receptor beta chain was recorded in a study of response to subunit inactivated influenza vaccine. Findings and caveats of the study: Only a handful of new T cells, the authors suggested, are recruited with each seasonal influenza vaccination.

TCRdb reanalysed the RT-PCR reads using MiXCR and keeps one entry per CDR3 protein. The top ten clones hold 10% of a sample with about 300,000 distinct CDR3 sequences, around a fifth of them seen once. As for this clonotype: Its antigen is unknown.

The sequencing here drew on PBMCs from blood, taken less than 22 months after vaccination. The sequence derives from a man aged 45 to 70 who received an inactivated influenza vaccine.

The CDR3 protein is CASSLGYDEQFF. The CDR3 DNA reads TGTGCCAGCAGCTTAGGGTACGATGAGCAGTTCTTC. The V and J genes are TRBV11-2 and TRBJ2-1; D is ambiguous. Germline lookup yields CDR1 SGHAT and CDR2 FQNNGV. V dropped 1 base and J dropped 8 bases, with 6 bases sitting between them. The CDR3 covers 12 residues.